Given below is one TCR beta chain in context. This sample is part of a study of blood T cell repertoires in COVID-19. Germline V CDR1 and CDR2: SGHAT, FQNNGV. With 5 bases removed from V and 6 bases from J, the gap between germline ends came to 16 bases. The CDR3 runs 15 residues. Here immunoSEQ multiplex PCR was the method, and the copy in TCRdb shows in-frame clones only, minus some. The sample lists around 60,000 clones, roughly 82% seen once, with about 6% in the top ten. Material for sequencing was peripheral blood. The sequence was obtained from a woman aged 55 to 70 with acute or convalescent COVID-19. V is TRBV11-2 and J is TRBJ2-2, with a weak D call TRBD2 (5 bases). The CDR3 DNA is TGTGCCAGCAGCGCAATCGGGGTCGGAGCCGGGGAGCTGTTTTTT. This codes for CASSAIGVGAGELFF.